This entry concerns a single T cell receptor (beta chain). No antigen is known for it. The donors were members of the validation cohort comprising some 120 subjects, separate from the roughly 700-subject first cohort. Assay used: immunoSEQ multiplex PCR; TCRdb lists only in-frame clones, some missing. The profile shows 200,000 to 250,000 clones, less than 85% of them singletons. The data are from a study of cytomegalovirus exposure and HLA in healthy donors. Study-wide background: A subsequent analysis stated that the 100 to 150 validation repertoires were run on the same platform as the roughly 700 first-cohort repertoires.

Findings of the study overall: As was reported, the classifier diagnosed cytomegalovirus status with high specificity and sensitivity. That first-cohort TCR clusters tended to co-occur in the 90 to 150 validation repertoires was found in a later analysis.

This receptor was identified in a young woman in good health and CMV-seronegative. The sequencing input was PBMCs.

CDR3 sequence reads: CASGVQPYEQYF. Here the CDR3 DNA reads TGTGCCAGTGGGGTCCAACCCTACGAGCAGTACTTC. The chain couples TRBV10-3 to TRBJ2-7; no definite D call. Trimming took 10 bases from V and 2 from J, leaving 12 bases between them. The CDR3 totals 12 residues. CDR1 and CDR2 (germline): ENHRY, SYGVKD.